Presented here are 8 T cell receptor beta chains from one specimen sequenced in a study of glioma-infiltrating T cells. TCR alpha and beta CDR3 regions were amplified from RNA using iRepertoire nested multiplex PCR. A single record per CDR3 protein comes from TCRdb applying MiXCR to the multiplex PCR reads. The sample holds roughly 100,000 distinct CDR3 sequences; about 40% are singletons and the top ten take approximately 38%. Input material: glioma tissue, nonneoplastic brain tissue, or PBMCs (not recorded which). These TCRs come from a human donor with low-grade glioma or glioblastoma, undergoing nonglioma brain surgery, or in good health (not recorded which).

This clonotype was observed at least ten times. The chain combines TRBV18 with TRBJ1-6; possible D gene TRBD1, 5 bases. This CDR3 comprises 13 residues. The germline CDR1 and CDR2 sequences are KGHSH and LQKENI. V was shortened by 3 bases and J by 7 bases, with 7 bases between the two germline ends. In DNA, the CDR3 is TGTGCCAGCTCACCCCAGGGAAATTCACCCCTCCACTTT. Translating it yields CASSPQGNSPLHF.

This clonotype was counted ten times or more. The chain uses TRBV2 and TRBJ1-1; the match to TRBD1 covers 8 bases. Germline assignment: CDR1 SNHLY and CDR2 FYNNEI. V shed 4 bases, J shed 2 bases, and the junction held 6 bases outside the gene matches. There are 15 residues in the CDR3. Here the CDR3 reads CASSGQGLGNTEAFF. CDR3 nucleotide sequence: TGTGCCAGCAGTGGACAGGGGCTTGGAAACACTGAAGCTTTCTTT.

The chain couples TRBV6-5 to TRBJ2-7, with D uncertain. In germline, CDR1 is MNHEY, CDR2 SVGAGI. The V gene lost 8 bases and the J gene lost 5 bases, with 10 bases spanning the gap. This CDR3 comprises 11 residues. The CDR3 DNA is TGTGCCAGCGCCGATACGGACGAGCAGTACTTC. It is translated as CASADTDEQYF.

Comments on this clonotype: Being one base from a much bigger clone, this may be a read error. The CDR3 spells CAISFILPGSPGELFF. The DNA of the CDR3 is TGTGCCATCAGCTTTATCTTGCCAGGGTCACCCGGGGAGCTGTTTTTT. The rearrangement links TRBV7-9 to TRBJ2-2; a weak D match, TRBD1 (5 bases). There are 16 residues in the CDR3. CDR1 and CDR2 (germline): SEHNR, FQNEAQ (reference sequence).

This clonotype was recorded only once. The final CDR3 position lacks the conserved phenylalanine or tryptophan, pointing to a likely read error. The rearrangement uses TRBV3-1 and TRBJ1-1, with D tentatively TRBD1 (5 bases). Germline V gene data show CDR1 as LGHDT and CDR2 as YNNKEL (reference sequence). CDR3 length equals 16 residues. V dropped 0 bases and J dropped 5 bases, with 16 bases sitting between them. The CDR3 protein is CASSQDWGRGETEAFP. CDR3 nucleotides: TGTGCCAGCAGCCAAGATTGGGGCCGGGGGGAGACTGAAGCTTTCCCT.

At least ten counts were recorded for this clonotype. This chain connects TRBV7-2 to TRBJ2-1; TRBD2 agrees at 8 bases. With V trimmed by 4 bases and J by 13 bases, 3 bases remained unmatched. The CDR3 runs 11 residues. From germline, CDR1 is SGHTA and CDR2 FQGNSA. The CDR3: CASSYTSGQFF. The CDR3 bases are TGTGCCAGCAGCTACACTAGCGGTCAGTTCTTC. The variable domain in full, with the rest retrieved from reference TRBV7-2 and TRBJ2-1, is GAGVSQSPSNKVTEKGKDVELRCDPISGHTALYWYRQSLGQGLEFLIYFQGNSAPDKSGLPSDRFSAERTGGSVSTLTIQRTQQEDSAVYLCASSYTSGQFFGPGTRLTVL.

This clonotype was recorded at least ten times. The chain combines TRBV11-2 with TRBJ2-1, with no clear D. V was cut by 0 bases and J by 6 bases, with 6 bases left in between. Looked up from germline, CDR1 is SGHAT and CDR2 is FQNNGV. The CDR3 spans 13 residues. Here the CDR3 reads CASSLDRLNEQFF. As DNA, the CDR3 is TGTGCCAGCAGCTTAGATCGTCTCAATGAGCAGTTCTTC.

This clonotype has ten or more counts. The chain recombines TRBV12-3 or TRBV12-4 with TRBJ2-2; D may be TRBD1 (5 bases). V lost 7 bases, J lost 2 bases, and 11 bases lay in between. CDR3 length equals 14 residues. The CDR3 DNA sequence: TGTGCCAGCACGACAGACTCTAACACCGGGGAGCTGTTTTTT. Translating gives CASTTDSNTGELFF.